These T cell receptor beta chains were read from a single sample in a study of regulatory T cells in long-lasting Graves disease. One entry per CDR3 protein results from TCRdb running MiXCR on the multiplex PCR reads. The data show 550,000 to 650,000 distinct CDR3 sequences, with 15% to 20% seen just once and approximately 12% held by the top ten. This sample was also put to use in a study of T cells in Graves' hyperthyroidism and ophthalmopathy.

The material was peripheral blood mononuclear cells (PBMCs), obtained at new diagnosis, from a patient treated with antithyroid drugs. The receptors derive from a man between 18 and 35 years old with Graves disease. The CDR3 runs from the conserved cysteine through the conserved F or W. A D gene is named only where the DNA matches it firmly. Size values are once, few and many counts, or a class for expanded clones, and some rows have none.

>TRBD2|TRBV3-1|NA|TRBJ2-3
TGTGCCAGCAGCCAAGCCGACGGGAGGGCGGCGCAGTATTTT
CASSQADGRAAQYF
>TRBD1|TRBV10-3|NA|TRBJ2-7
TGTGCCATCAGTGGGACAGGTTGGGGCGAGCAGTACTTC
CAISGTGWGEQYF
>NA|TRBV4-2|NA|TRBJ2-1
TGTGCCAGCAGCCAAGATCTAGGACTCGAAGCCAATGAGCAGTTCTTC
CASSQDLGLEANEQFF
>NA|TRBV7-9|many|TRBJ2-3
TGTGCCAGCAGCTCGACCGGACGCCCAGATACGCAGTATTTT
CASSSTGRPDTQYF
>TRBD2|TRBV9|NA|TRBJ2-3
TGTGCCAGCAGCGTAGAGGATTTAGCGGGAGGTCCCACAGATACGCAGTATTTT
CASSVEDLAGGPTDTQYF
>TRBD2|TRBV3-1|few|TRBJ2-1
TGTGCCAGCAGCCGGCTGACTAGCGGGAGAAGGAATGAGCAGTTCTTC
CASSRLTSGRRNEQFF
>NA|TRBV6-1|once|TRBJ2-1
TGTGCCAGCAGCACCCGAGGAGGCGGAGGACCCCCGGGAGTGCAGTTCTTC
CASSTRGGGGPPGVQFF
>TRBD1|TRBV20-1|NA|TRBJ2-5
TGCAGTGCTAGAGGGGGACAGGGGATCGAGACCCAGTACTTC
CSARGGQGIETQYF
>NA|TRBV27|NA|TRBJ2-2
TGTGCCAGCAGTCCCGTACTTTGGCCAGACATACCTACCGGGGAGCTGTTTTTT
CASSPVLWPDIPTGELFF
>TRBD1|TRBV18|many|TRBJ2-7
TGTGCCAGCTCACCCGGACAGGGGGCGCGCGAGCAGTACTTC
CASSPGQGAREQYF
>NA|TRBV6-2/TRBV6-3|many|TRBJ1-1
TGTGCCAGCAGTTATATACGGCAGGGGCCGAACACTGAAGCTTTCTTT
CASSYIRQGPNTEAFF
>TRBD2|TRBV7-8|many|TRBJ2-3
TGTGCCAGCAGCTTTCGGGGGAGGGGCACAGATACGCAGTATTTT
CASSFRGRGTDTQYF
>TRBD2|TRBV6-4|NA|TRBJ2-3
TGTGCCAGCAGTGACCACTGGACTAGCGGGGGCACAGATACGCAGTATTTT
CASSDHWTSGGTDTQYF
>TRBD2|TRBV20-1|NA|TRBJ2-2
TGCAGTGCTAGAGGGGTTATAGTGCGGGAGGGCCGTACCGGGGAGCTGTTTTTT
CSARGVIVREGRTGELFF
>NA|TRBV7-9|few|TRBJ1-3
TGTGCCAGCAGCTCCGGCGGTGACTTCCTCTCTGGAAACACCATATATTTT
CASSSGGDFLSGNTIYF
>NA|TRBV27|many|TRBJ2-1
TGTGCCAGCAGTTCTATTATGAGCTCCTACAATGAGCAGTTCTTC
CASSSIMSSYNEQFF
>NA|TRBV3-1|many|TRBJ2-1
TGTGCCAGCAGCCCTACTAGCACGTCTTACAATGAGCAGTTCTTC
CASSPTSTSYNEQFF
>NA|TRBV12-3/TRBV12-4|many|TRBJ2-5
TGTGCCAGCAGTTTGGAAGGAGTAGAGACCCAGTACTTC
CASSLEGVETQYF
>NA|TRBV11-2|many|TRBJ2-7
TGTGCCAGCAGCTTATCAAGGGGCGCCGAATCCTACGAGCAGTACTTC
CASSLSRGAESYEQYF
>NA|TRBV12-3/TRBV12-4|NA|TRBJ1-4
TGTGCCAGCAGTTTAGGTTTCGGGGGTTCTAATGAAAAACTGTTTTTT
CASSLGFGGSNEKLFF
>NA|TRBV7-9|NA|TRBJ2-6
TGTGCCAGCAGCTTGGGGGGCGCCGAGCTCTGGGCCAACGTCCTGACTTTC
CASSLGGAELWANVLTF
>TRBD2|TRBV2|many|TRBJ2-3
TGTGCCAGCAGGCGAGGCAGAACTAGCGGGAGATACACAGATACGCAGTATTTT
CASRRGRTSGRYTDTQYF
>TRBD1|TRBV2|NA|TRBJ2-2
TGTGCCAGCACCGAGACAGGGCCCGGGGAGCTGTTTTTT
CASTETGPGELFF
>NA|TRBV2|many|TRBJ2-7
TGTGCCAGCAGTGAATCACAGACGGGCGAGCAGTACTTC
CASSESQTGEQYF
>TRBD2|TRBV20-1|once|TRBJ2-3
TGCAGTGCTATGCCCCCTAGCGGGATTTTAGATACGCAGTATTTT
CSAMPPSGILDTQYF
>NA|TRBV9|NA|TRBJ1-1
TGTGCCAGCAGCACCCCGTCGGGCACTGAAGCTTTCTTT
CASSTPSGTEAFF
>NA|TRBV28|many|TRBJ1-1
TGTGCCAGCAGTAAACAGGGCCTGAACACTGAAGCTTTCTTT
CASSKQGLNTEAFF
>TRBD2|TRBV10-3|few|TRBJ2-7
TGTGCCATCCGGGGGGGGGGGGACGAGCAGTACTTC
CAIRGGGDEQYF
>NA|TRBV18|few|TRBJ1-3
TGTGCCAGCTCACCAGGGACCTTCTCTGGAAACACCATATATTTT
CASSPGTFSGNTIYF
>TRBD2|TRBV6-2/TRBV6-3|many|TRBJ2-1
TGTGCCAGCAGGCGGACTAGCGATGAGCAGTTCTTC
CASRRTSDEQFF
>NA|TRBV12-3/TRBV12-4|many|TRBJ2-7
TGTGCCAGCACCCCCTGGGGCCCGCATGGCCTCGACGAGCAGTACTTC
CASTPWGPHGLDEQYF
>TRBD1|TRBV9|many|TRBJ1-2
TGTGCCAGCAGCAGGGGGCCGGGCTACACCTTC
CASSRGPGYTF
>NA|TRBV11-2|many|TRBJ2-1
TGTGCCAGCAGCTTAGGACAGAACGGTAACAATGAGCAGTTCTTC
CASSLGQNGNNEQFF
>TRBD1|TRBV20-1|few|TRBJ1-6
TGCAGTGCTAGTCCCCTAGGACAGGGAAATTCACCCCTCCACTTT
CSASPLGQGNSPLHF
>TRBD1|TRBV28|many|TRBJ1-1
TGTGCCAGCAGCCTACAGGGGGCTTTTATCAGGAACACTGAAGCTTTCTTT
CASSLQGAFIRNTEAFF
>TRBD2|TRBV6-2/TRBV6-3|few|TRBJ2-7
TGTGCCAGCAGTGAAAGAGGAGAATCGGGGGGTCCCTACGAGCGGTACTTC
CASSERGESGGPYERYF
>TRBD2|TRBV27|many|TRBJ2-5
TGTGCCAGCAGTTTACGGGGGATAGGACTAGCGGGCCTCCAAGAGACCCAGTACTTC
CASSLRGIGLAGLQETQYF
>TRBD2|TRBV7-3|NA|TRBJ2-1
TGTGCCAGCAGCTACACTAGCGGAGCCTACAATGAGCAGTTCTTC
CASSYTSGAYNEQFF
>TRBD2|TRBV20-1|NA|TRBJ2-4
TGCAGTGCACTGACTAGCGGGATTGGTCACATTCAGTACTTC
CSALTSGIGHIQYF
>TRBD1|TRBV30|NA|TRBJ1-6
TGTGCCTGGAACTCCCAGGGGGCTTGGGATTCACCCCTCCACTTT
CAWNSQGAWDSPLHF
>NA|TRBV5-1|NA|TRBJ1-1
TGCGCCAGCAGCGGTGGAGGGGCGTCGGCGGCTTTCTTT
CASSGGGASAAFF
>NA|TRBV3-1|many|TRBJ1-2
TGTGCCAGCAGCCGCGGACGAAACTATGGCTACACCTTC
CASSRGRNYGYTF
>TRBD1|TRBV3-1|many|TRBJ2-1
TGTGCCAGCAGCCAAGTTGTGGACAGGGGCTATGAGCAGTTCTTC
CASSQVVDRGYEQFF
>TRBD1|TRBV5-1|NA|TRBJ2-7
TGCGCCAGCAGCCTATGGACAGGGGCCAACGAGCAGTACTTC
CASSLWTGANEQYF
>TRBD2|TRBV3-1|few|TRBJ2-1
TGTGCCAGCAGCCAAATAACTAGCGGATACAATGAGCAGTTCTTC
CASSQITSGYNEQFF
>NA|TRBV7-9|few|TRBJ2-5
TGTGCCAGCAGACCTCCTGTGGGGGAGACCCAGTACTTC
CASRPPVGETQYF
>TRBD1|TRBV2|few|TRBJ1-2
TGTGCCAGCAGTGCGTCCCGGGGGACAGCGGGCTATGGCTACACCTTC
CASSASRGTAGYGYTF
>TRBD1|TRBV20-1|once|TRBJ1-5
TGCAGTGTTCCCGGGACAGGTAGCAATCAGCCCCAGCATTTT
CSVPGTGSNQPQHF
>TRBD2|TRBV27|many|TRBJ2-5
TGTGCCAGCAGGGTTTACGGACTAGGGGCTGAGGGAGAGACCCAGTACTTC
CASRVYGLGAEGETQYF
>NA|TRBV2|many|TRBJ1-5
TGTGCCAGCAGGCTATCCGGGACCTTTAGCAATCAGCCCCAGCATTTT
CASRLSGTFSNQPQHF
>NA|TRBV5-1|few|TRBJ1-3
TGCGCCAGCAGCCCTGCCCGGGCGGCGGGAAACACCATATATTTT
CASSPARAAGNTIYF
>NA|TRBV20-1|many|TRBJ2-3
TGCAGTGAGGGGGGCAGGAACACAGATACGCAGTATTTT
CSEGGRNTDTQYF